This TCR beta chain was found in a study of blood T cell repertoires in COVID-19. The wider study: Samples of COVID-19 (acute and convalescent) were obtained from the United States, Italy and Spain. Nucleic acid was either cDNA or gDNA, and it came from T cells, B-cell-depleted T cells, or PBMCs.

CDR3 length equals 13 residues. Trimming removed 4 bases at V and 4 bases at J, with 9 bases between. Germline lookup yields CDR1 KGHDR and CDR2 SFDVKD. Some clones are missing from TCRdb's copy, which holds only in-frame ones; the method was immunoSEQ multiplex PCR. Altogether about 360,000 clones are present, roughly 90% being singletons, with the ten largest covering 7.1%. Sequenced sample: peripheral blood. This TCR was recovered from a woman in her sixties with COVID-19, enrolled during active disease. V is TRBV24-1 and J is TRBJ1-1; D is undetermined. CDR3: CATSEAGSTEAFF. The DNA of the CDR3 is TGTGCCACCAGTGAGGCGGGGTCCACTGAAGCTTTCTTT.